Detailed here is one T cell receptor beta chain. This sample was included in a study of response to subunit inactivated influenza vaccine. V lost 3 bases and J lost 12, with 5 bases in between. Germline CDR1 and CDR2: DFQATT and SNEGSKA (reference sequence). CDR3 length: 8 amino acids. TCRdb itself ran the RT-PCR reads through MiXCR, one entry per CDR3 protein. The sample lists more than 450,000 distinct CDR3 sequences; 10% to 12% were seen once. These data are also associated with another study on T cells expressing NK-cell markers. That source reports: Production of TCR beta cDNA relied on 5'RACE template switching with UMIs. Researchers got TCR beta repertoires out of sorted CD3+CD56+NKG2C+, CD3+CD56+NKG2C- and CD3+CD56-NKG2C+ T cells.

The sample consisted of PBMCs from blood, taken on the day of vaccination. The gene calls are TRBV20-1 and TRBJ1-1; D is unclear. This clonotype was obtained from a man aged 50 to 60 who received an inactivated influenza vaccine. For the CDR3, the DNA is TGCAGTGCTAGTAGGCCTTTCTTT. Its translation is CSASRPFF.